This TCR beta chain was retrieved from a study of T cells in Graves' hyperthyroidism and ophthalmopathy. Study-level results: The authors' 13 V-J model separated ophthalmopathy from stable hyperthyroidism.

Lactation, pregnancy, other autoimmune disease or uncontrolled infection led to exclusion of patients. The CDR3 consists of 18 residues. V shed 0 bases, J shed 4 bases, and the junction held 13 bases outside the gene matches. Germline V gives CDR1 SGHAT, CDR2 FQNNGV. The TCR beta CDR3 regions underwent amplification using RNA transcripts as the source. An initial round of RT-PCR targeting the TCR CDR3 relied on the HTBI primer set. MiXCR, applied by TCRdb to the multiplex PCR reads, yields one record per CDR3 protein. The repertoire holds more than 500,000 distinct CDR3 sequences, with around 15% as singletons. To note about this clonotype: What it recognizes is unknown.

The genes are TRBV11-2 and TRBJ1-1, with 8 bases that match TRBD1. The clonotype originates from a woman between 35 and 50 years old with Graves' ophthalmopathy. The source material was blood. CDR3 sequence (DNA): TGTGCCAGCAGCTTAGATAGTCGACAGGGGAGGCGGGGCACTGAAGCTTTCTTT. The encoded protein is CASSLDSRQGRRGTEAFF.